This T cell receptor beta chain was observed in a study of type 1 regulatory T cells. TCRdb used MiXCR to reprocess the reads, holding one entry per CDR3 protein. The data show roughly 62,000 distinct CDR3 sequences, around 62% seen once. This clonotype was seen a few times. Its target is unknown. Material for sequencing was cultured non-Tr1 T cells, either the whole culture or a sorted T cell fraction (not recorded which). This sequence was found in a human donor in good health.

The CDR3 here is CSAPGAGLRTGELFF. Here the CDR3 DNA reads TGCAGTGCCCCAGGTGCGGGGTTGAGGACCGGGGAGCTGTTTTTT. V gene TRBV20-1 combines with J gene TRBJ2-2; TRBD2 is a possible D gene (6 bases). Germline V CDR1 and CDR2: DFQATT, SNEGSKA (reference sequence). V lost 6 bases and J 5 bases, leaving 19 bases between the germline ends. The CDR3 runs 15 residues.